This entry lists 32 T cell receptor beta chains sequenced from one sample in a study of human T cells and chemical hapten exposure. TCRdb ran MiXCR on the RACE reads and lists one entry per CDR3 protein. The sample carries 30,000 to 50,000 distinct CDR3 sequences, approximately 11% recorded once. Time point in this sample: patch test 3, about 24 weeks after DPC sensitization. Treatment given: therapeutic diphenylcyclopropenone sensitization with weekly scalp DPC. Whole blood, unfractionated, served as the material for total RNA extraction. The material was whole blood, obtained in connection with sensitization to the hapten diphenylcyclopropenone (DPC). All receptors come from a woman in her thirties or forties with alopecia areata. Some clones in this sample may be carry-over from other donors' samples.

This clonotype was counted between two and nine times. The genes are TRBV6-2 or TRBV6-3 and TRBJ1-1; D gene uncertain. The ends were cut back, 0 bases at V and 0 bases at J, with 11 bases in the middle. This CDR3 region has 16 residues. Germline V gene data show CDR1 as MNHEY and CDR2 as SVGEGT. CDR3 DNA: TGTGCCAGCAGTTACTCGCCGGGAGAACTGAACACTGAAGCTTTCTTT. Amino acid sequence: CASSYSPGELNTEAFF.

This clonotype has a count of ten or more. V gene TRBV7-6 combines with J gene TRBJ2-3, with 11 bases identical to TRBD2. Trimming at V came to 9 bases and at J to 6 bases, leaving 11 bases not matched to a gene. The germline CDR1 and CDR2 sequences are SGHVS and FNYEAQ. This CDR3 region has 15 residues. DNA for the CDR3: TGTGCCAGGGCCCGTAGCGGGAGGGCCGAGGATACGCAGTATTTT. It translates to CARARSGRAEDTQYF.

This clonotype was detected many times. This chain joins TRBV2 and TRBJ1-6; 8 bases map to TRBD1. CDR1 and CDR2 from the germline V gene are SNHLY and FYNNEI. The CDR3 runs to 15 residues. V was clipped by 4 bases and J by 7 bases; unmatched bases: 6. CDR3 DNA: TGTGCCAGCAGTGGCGGGGACAGGACGAATTCACCCCTCCACTTT. This translates into CASSGGDRTNSPLHF.

Ten or more counts support this clonotype. The CDR3 region is CASSAARQGGFNEQFF. DNA for the CDR3: TGTGCCAGCTCCGCGGCCCGACAGGGTGGTTTCAATGAGCAGTTCTTC. The rearrangement links TRBV18 to TRBJ2-1; the match to TRBD1 covers 7 bases. Looked up from germline, CDR1 is KGHSH and CDR2 is LQKENI. Trimming cost V 6 bases and J 6 bases; bases outside gene matches: 14. This CDR3 region has 16 residues.

The CDR3: CASSHAVGVVTEAFF. The DNA of the CDR3 is TGTGCCAGCAGCCACGCGGTAGGGGTGGTCACTGAAGCTTTCTTT. The chain combines TRBV2 with TRBJ1-1; D might be TRBD1 (5 bases). CDR1 SNHLY and CDR2 FYNNEI come from the germline V gene. The V end lost 6 bases, the J end lost 4 bases, and 18 bases lay between the germline ends. This CDR3 comprises 15 residues.

The chain carries TRBV7-8 and TRBJ2-3, with D unclear. Germline loops: CDR1 SGHVS, CDR2 FQNEAQ. The CDR3 sequence is 13 residues long. Trimming stripped 2 bases from V and 3 bases from J, with 6 bases between. As DNA, the CDR3 is TGTGCCAGCAGCTTATCGACAACAGATACGCAGTATTTT. Residues: CASSLSTTDTQYF.

The V call is TRBV29-1, the J call TRBJ2-7; TRBD2 matches at 10 bases. The V segment lost 5 bases and the J segment 5 bases; nucleotides outside the gene matches: 6. The CDR3 loop spans 13 amino acids. From germline, CDR1 is SQVTM and CDR2 ANQGSEA. Here the CDR3 DNA reads TGCAGCGTTAGCCCGGGACTAGCGAACGAGCAGTACTTC. This gives the protein CSVSPGLANEQYF.

This clonotype was counted between two and nine times. The chain has TRBV10-3 and TRBJ1-6; D is perhaps TRBD1 (6 bases). CDR1 is ENHRY and CDR2 is SYGVKD in the germline V gene. Trimming pared 8 bases from V and 6 bases from J, leaving 11 bases between. CDR3 length equals 13 residues. Here the CDR3 reads CAIREQGNSPLHF. Written as DNA, the CDR3 is TGTGCCATCCGGGAACAGGGTAATTCACCCCTCCACTTT.

The V and J genes are TRBV28 and TRBJ2-1; the match to TRBD1 covers 8 bases. The CDR3 runs to 13 residues. The germline V gene encodes CDR1 MDHEN and CDR2 SYDVKM. Unmatched junction bases numbered 4, after V lost 3 bases and J lost 9 bases. The CDR3 protein is CASSLNDRGEQFF. The CDR3 DNA reads as TGTGCCAGCAGTTTGAACGACAGGGGTGAGCAGTTCTTC. Full variable domain (remainder filled in from reference TRBV28 and TRBJ2-1): DVKVTQSSRYLVKRTGEKVFLECVQDMDHENMFWYRQDPGLGLRLIYFSYDVKMKEKGDIPEGYSVSREKKERFSLILESASTNQTSMYLCASSLNDRGEQFFGPGTRLTVL.

The table lists this clonotype with a few counts. V usage is TRBV10-3 and J usage is TRBJ2-5; the D is unclear. With 10 bases removed from V and 1 base from J, the gap between germline ends came to 7 bases. The CDR3 is 11 residues long. Germline CDR1 reads ENHRY; CDR2 reads SYGVKD. The CDR3 sequence is CATGIQETQYF. Here the CDR3 DNA reads TGTGCCACTGGAATCCAAGAGACCCAGTACTTC.

This clonotype showed up many times. The chain links TRBV19 to TRBJ2-2; 12 bases line up with TRBD2. The CDR3 length is 16 residues. The junction had 7 bases not matched to a gene; V was cut back by 5 bases and J by 6 bases. CDR1 and CDR2 (germline): LNHDA, SQIVND (reference sequence). CDR3 bases: TGTGCCAGTAGTCTCCGACTAGCGGGGGACTCCGGGGAGCTGTTTTTT. It encodes CASSLRLAGDSGELFF.

The rearrangement uses TRBV4-1 and TRBJ2-7; D is perhaps TRBD1 (5 bases). Gene TRBJ2-1 matches the end of the DNA better, so the J call may be wrong. This CDR3 contains 15 residues. Germline lookup yields CDR1 MGHRA and CDR2 YSYEKL. The CDR3 DNA is TGCGCCAGCAGCCAAATTCGTACGGACACCTACGAGCAGTTCTTC. The encoded protein is CASSQIRTDTYEQFF.

This clonotype was counted ten times or more. V and J are TRBV10-3 and TRBJ2-1; D possibly uses TRBD1 or TRBD2 (6 bases each). V was trimmed by 7 bases and J by 0 bases, leaving 7 bases between them. The germline gives CDR1 ENHRY, CDR2 SYGVKD. There are 13 residues in the CDR3. CDR3 sequence reads: CAITGASYNEQFF. CDR3 in DNA: TGTGCCATCACGGGGGCCTCCTACAATGAGCAGTTCTTC.

J is TRBJ2-5 and V is TRBV28; maybe TRBD2 (5 bases). The germline V gene encodes CDR1 MDHEN and CDR2 SYDVKM. V lost 6 bases and J 5 bases, leaving 22 bases between the germline ends. There are 16 residues in the CDR3. The CDR3 DNA follows: TGTGCCAGCAGCCCTCCGGGCCGGGGAGAATTGGAGACCCAGTACTTC. Translated, it gives CASSPPGRGELETQYF.

About this clonotype: A much larger clone differs from this one at a single base, so this may be a read error. The chain recombines TRBV4-1 with TRBJ2-2; D unresolved. The CDR3 totals 15 residues. Germline CDR1 reads MGHRA; CDR2 reads YSYEKL. Trimming took 0 bases from V and 6 from J, leaving 11 bases between them. The CDR3 coding sequence is TGCGCCAGCAGCCAAGATGTGGCTTACTCCGGGGAGCTGTTTTTT. Its translation: CASSQDVAYSGELFF.

This chain joins TRBV12-3 or TRBV12-4 and TRBJ2-6, with unresolved D. The V end lost 1 base, the J end lost 4 bases, and 5 bases lay between the germline ends. The CDR3 extends over 14 amino acids. CDR3 sequence reads: CASSLVSGANVLTF. In DNA, the CDR3 is TGTGCCAGCAGTTTAGTTTCCGGGGCCAACGTCCTGACTTTC.

The table lists this clonotype with a few counts. The chain recombines TRBV28 with TRBJ2-2; D may be TRBD1 (6 bases). This CDR3 contains 16 residues. Trimming took 4 bases from V and 0 from J, leaving 12 bases between them. CDR1 is MDHEN, CDR2 SYDVKM, per germline. This chain's CDR3 is CASSSLGDTNTGELFF. The CDR3 nucleotides are TGTGCCAGCAGTTCGCTTGGGGACACGAACACCGGGGAGCTGTTTTTT.

V gene TRBV10-3 combines with J gene TRBJ2-7; the D is unclear. Trimming shortened V by 2 bases and J by 2 bases, and 10 bases separated the two germline ends. The germline gives CDR1 ENHRY, CDR2 SYGVKD. The CDR3 has 14 amino acids. CDR3 loop: CAISEATPAYEQYF. The CDR3 nucleotides are TGTGCCATCAGTGAGGCGACACCAGCCTACGAGCAGTACTTC.

V is TRBV14 and J is TRBJ2-1; TRBD2 is a possible D gene (5 bases). Trimming pared 5 bases from V and 8 bases from J, leaving 19 bases between. Germline V lookup: CDR1 SGHDN, CDR2 FVKESK. The CDR3 extends over 15 amino acids. The CDR3: CASSRANLGSDEQFF. CDR3 in DNA: TGTGCCAGCAGCAGAGCGAACTTGGGGAGCGATGAGCAGTTCTTC.

This clonotype was detected a few times. CDR3 sequence: CSAIGRLGAYHGYTF. The CDR3 coding sequence is TGCAGTGCTATAGGTCGGCTCGGGGCCTATCATGGCTACACCTTC. This chain connects TRBV20-1 to TRBJ1-2; D perhaps matches TRBD1 (5 bases). The CDR3 loop spans 15 amino acids. The V end was cut by 4 bases, the J end by 6 bases, with 21 bases between. Germline CDR1 is DFQATT and CDR2 is SNEGSKA (reference sequence).

This clonotype has only a few counts. CDR3 amino acids: CASSVAGGVNQPQHF. The CDR3 DNA sequence: TGTGCCAGCAGCGTAGCTGGCGGAGTAAATCAGCCCCAGCATTTT. The V gene is TRBV9, the J gene TRBJ1-5; D is undetermined. The CDR3 extends over 15 amino acids. The V and J ends lost 0 bases and 4 bases respectively, with 11 bases between them. The germline gives CDR1 SGDLS, CDR2 YYNGEE.

This clonotype has at least ten counts. This rearrangement joins TRBV27 to TRBJ2-1; TRBD2 matches 15 bases. V was pared by 3 bases and J by 1 base, with 7 bases of the junction left unmatched. Germline values: CDR1 MNHEY, CDR2 SMNVEV (reference sequence). The CDR3 is 19 amino acids. The CDR3 DNA reads as TGTGCCAGCAGTTTCCGCGGACTAGCGGGAGGGAAATCCTACAATGAGCAGTTCTTC. It yields the protein CASSFRGLAGGKSYNEQFF.

This clonotype was counted at least ten times. The V call is TRBV29-1, the J call TRBJ2-1; TRBD2 matches at 11 bases. This CDR3 contains 13 residues. Germline CDR1 reads SQVTM; CDR2 reads ANQGSEA. The V gene end was trimmed by 8 bases and the J gene end by 6 bases; junction bases not matched to a gene: 6. CDR3 in amino acids: CSTGLAGFNEQFF. CDR3 sequence (DNA): TGCAGCACTGGACTAGCGGGTTTCAATGAGCAGTTCTTC.

This clonotype was seen a few times. J is TRBJ2-3 and V is TRBV20-1; maybe TRBD1 (5 bases). The CDR3 totals 16 residues. V lost 8 bases and J 6 bases, leaving 27 bases between the germline ends. Germline CDR1 DFQATT, CDR2 SNEGSKA (reference sequence). In DNA form, the CDR3 reads TGCAGTCCCATTAACAGTGGGGCAATCACCATGGATACGCAGTATTTT. Its protein is CSPINSGAITMDTQYF.

V gene TRBV11-1 combines with J gene TRBJ1-1; D remains ambiguous. CDR3 length equals 11 residues. The germline V and J ends were trimmed by 3 bases and 6 bases, with 5 bases remaining between them. The germline V gene encodes CDR1 SGHAT and CDR2 FQDESV (reference sequence). This CDR3 reads CASSFSAEAFF. CDR3 sequence (DNA): TGTGCCAGCAGCTTCAGTGCTGAAGCTTTCTTT.

This clonotype was detected many times. The chain is built from TRBV6-4 and TRBJ2-3; TRBD2 matches 10 bases. The germline V gene has CDR1 MRHNA and CDR2 SNTAGT. The V segment lost 4 bases and the J segment 5 bases; nucleotides outside the gene matches: 9. CDR3 length equals 16 residues. Written as DNA, the CDR3 is TGTGCCAGCAGTGCCAGCGGGAGGGCCGGTGGAGATACGCAGTATTTT. Its translation: CASSASGRAGGDTQYF.

V is TRBV2 and J is TRBJ1-5; no reliable D call. Trimming cost V 1 base and J 4 bases, with 5 bases left between them. Germline lookup yields CDR1 SNHLY and CDR2 FYNNEI. CDR3 length equals 13 residues. CDR3 nucleotide sequence: TGTGCCAGCAGTGAAGTTAGAAATCAGCCCCAGCATTTT. It is translated as CASSEVRNQPQHF.

This clonotype was seen many times. V usage is TRBV7-9 and J usage is TRBJ2-7; D may be TRBD1 (6 bases). The CDR3 is 13 amino acids. CDR1 and CDR2 from the germline V gene are SEHNR and FQNEAQ (reference sequence). The V gene lost 5 bases and the J gene lost 7 bases, with 15 bases spanning the gap. CDR3 nucleotide sequence: TGTGCCAGCAGCCTAGGGGGAGTATGGGAGCAGTACTTC. Protein: CASSLGGVWEQYF.

This clonotype was counted at least ten times. The chain uses TRBV20-1 and TRBJ2-1, with 10 bases aligning to TRBD1. This CDR3 has 15 residues. Germline CDR1 reads DFQATT; CDR2 reads SNEGSKA (reference sequence). J gave up 7 bases and V 7 bases, and 13 bases lay outside the gene matches. CDR3 DNA: TGCAGTGGTAACGTACCGGGACAGGGGATAAATGAGCAGTTCTTC. This translates into CSGNVPGQGINEQFF.

CDR3: CASSQVSGRTYNEQFF. Here the CDR3 DNA reads TGCGCCAGCAGCCAGGTTAGCGGGAGGACTTACAATGAGCAGTTCTTC. The chain employs TRBV4-1 and TRBJ2-1; TRBD2 aligns across 10 bases. Germline assignment: CDR1 MGHRA and CDR2 YSYEKL. V lost 3 bases, J lost 4 bases, and 6 bases stayed unmatched. The CDR3 spans 16 residues.

This clonotype came up a few times. The CDR3 DNA reads as TGTGCCAGCAGCCCGGGCACAGATACGCAGTATTTT. It translates to CASSPGTDTQYF. The V gene is TRBV7-9, the J gene TRBJ2-3; D uncertain. CDR1 SEHNR and CDR2 FQNEAQ come from the germline V gene (reference sequence). The CDR3 loop spans 12 amino acids. The V gene lost 5 bases and the J gene lost 1 base, with 4 bases spanning the gap. Full variable domain (outside the CDR3, taken from reference TRBV7-9 and TRBJ2-3): DTGVSQNPRHKITKRGQNVTFRCDPISEHNRLYWYRQTLGQGPEFLTYFQNEAQLEKSRLLSDRFSAERPKGSFSTLEIQRTEQGDSAMYLCASSPGTDTQYFGPGTRLTVL.

V and J are TRBV29-1 and TRBJ1-5; D remains unclear. V lost 1 base to trimming and J lost 8 bases, with 9 bases between them. Germline CDR1 is SQVTM and CDR2 is ANQGSEA. This CDR3 is 12 amino acids long. The DNA for the CDR3 is TGCAGCGTTGAAGGACCTGGGGAGCCCCAGCATTTT. It specifies CSVEGPGEPQHF.